This T cell receptor beta chain was identified in a study of CD8+CD57+ T cells in acquired aplastic anemia. Germline lookup yields CDR1 SGHAT and CDR2 FQNNGV. The CDR3 is made up of 16 amino acids. J was trimmed by 5 bases and V by 4 bases; bases with no gene match: 11. Whole-study findings and limits: Common to patients and controls were 25 to 30 CD8+ CDR3 sequences. Patients and controls had CD8+ Simpson's diversity values that were not significantly distinct.

TCR beta VDJ and CDR3 profiles were obtained from a genomic DNA template. In TCRdb, the reads were re-called with MiXCR into one record per CDR3 protein. This sample has a few hundred thousand distinct CDR3 sequences; around 72% occur once, and the top ten carry 3.5% to 4.5%. With regard to this clonotype: The antigen is not known. A clone one base away is much larger, so this may be a read error. In this CDR3 the conserved last residue, phenylalanine or tryptophan, is missing, so a read error is likely.

The material sequenced was sorted CD4+, CD8+, or CD8+CD57+ T cells (not recorded which) from PBMCs. The V call is TRBV11-2, the J call TRBJ2-5, with 9 bases aligning to TRBD1. This TCR was recovered from a human donor in good health, serving as a control. The CDR3 DNA reads TGTGCCAGCAGCTCTCGGGACAGGGTAACGCGCGAGACCCAGTACTCC. Translation gives CASSSRDRVTRETQYS.